A single sample is the source of the 30 T cell receptor beta chains below, sequenced in a study of metastatic and nonmetastatic thyroid tumors (dated by TCRdb to about 2020). The library was built by means of PCR. The sequencer listed for this sample is Illumina HiSeq 4000. TCRdb reanalyzed the raw reads on its own, using fastp at Q25 for trimming and MiXCR for clone calling, and kept in-frame beta chains. Counted in this sample were about 93,000 clones; 7.5% to 9% of them appeared once. Together, the top ten hold around 8.5% of the sample. Before undergoing thyroid surgery, none of the patients had been given any kind of treatment. Sequenced material: blood. These receptors originate from a female donor with papillary thyroid cancer or a benign thyroid nodule (not recorded which). Some clones in this sample may be carry-over from other donors' samples.

This clone was seen a few times. This sequence joins TRBV27 and TRBJ2-7, with D unresolved. The CDR3 totals 13 residues. V was shortened by 0 bases and J by 2 bases, with 5 bases between the two germline ends. CDR1 MNHEY and CDR2 SMNVEV come from the germline V gene (reference sequence). The CDR3 sequence is CASSLSTAYEQYF. CDR3 DNA: TGTGCCAGCAGTTTATCAACTGCCTACGAGCAGTACTTC.

This clone has a count of ten or more. The rearrangement joins TRBV5-1 to TRBJ1-1; D uncertain. The length of the CDR3 is 14 residues. V was pared by 4 bases and J by 4 bases, with 14 bases between. Per the germline V gene, CDR1 is SGHRS and CDR2 is YFSETQ. Written as DNA, the CDR3 is TGCGCCAGCAGCCCGGACTTGCTGAGCACTGAAGCTTTCTTT. Translation gives CASSPDLLSTEAFF.

This clone was detected only a few times. This sequence may be a read error, since a much larger clone differs from it by one base. The chain joins TRBV11-1 to TRBJ2-5; TRBD1 agrees at 9 bases. The CDR3 loop spans 18 amino acids. Germline-derived CDR1 and CDR2 are SGHAT and FQDESV (reference sequence). CDR3 region: CASSSLVQVGQGRETRYF. In DNA form, the CDR3 reads TGTGCCAGCAGCTCCCTGGTCCAAGTGGGACAGGGACGGGAGACCCGGTACTTC.

This clone was seen repeatedly, ten times or more. The chain couples TRBV2 to TRBJ1-6; D is ambiguous. Germline CDR1 SNHLY, CDR2 FYNNEI. This CDR3 region has 16 residues. The germline V and J ends were trimmed by 3 bases and 5 bases, with 14 bases remaining between them. The CDR3 is CASSEFRYPNNSPLHF. CDR3 in DNA: TGTGCCAGCAGTGAGTTCAGGTATCCGAATAATTCACCCCTCCACTTT.

Only a few counts were recorded for this clone. This may stem from a read error, because a much larger clone lies one nucleotide away. This chain links TRBV7-9 with TRBJ1-2, with D unresolved. Germline CDR1 SEHNR, CDR2 FQNEAQ (reference sequence). The CDR3 is made up of 11 amino acids. The V end lost 6 bases, the J end lost 11 bases, and 13 bases lay between the germline ends. The CDR3 spells CASSPDHSYTF. The DNA for the CDR3 is TGTGCCAGCAGTCCAGACCATTCATACACCTTC.

This clone was picked up many times. The rearrangement uses TRBV28 and TRBJ1-4; 7 nucleotides line up with TRBD1. There are 14 residues in the CDR3. Unmatched junction bases numbered 6, after V lost 6 bases and J lost 5 bases. Germline values: CDR1 MDHEN, CDR2 SYDVKM. This CDR3 reads CASSLTGVNEKLFF. The CDR3 region has the DNA TGTGCCAGCAGCCTAACAGGGGTAAATGAAAAACTGTTTTTT.

This chain connects TRBV18 to TRBJ1-6; no clear D gene. V shed 2 bases and J shed 5 bases, with 28 bases lying between them. Germline V CDR1 and CDR2: KGHSH, LQKENI. CDR3 length: 21 amino acids. CDR3 in DNA: TGTGCCAGCTCACCAATTATCAGGACCCCGGCTTTCAGTATCCATAATTCACCCCTCCACTTT. This gives the protein CASSPIIRTPAFSIHNSPLHF.

This clone was counted at least ten times. The DNA for the CDR3 is TGTGCCAGTGAGAAGGCCCGGGAGCTGTTTTTT. Encoded protein: CASEKARELFF. The chain combines TRBV19 with TRBJ2-2; D not resolved. This CDR3 contains 11 residues. V was pared by 8 bases and J by 9 bases, with 10 bases between. Germline lookup yields CDR1 LNHDA and CDR2 SQIVND (reference sequence).

This clone showed up many times. The chain uses TRBV30 and TRBJ1-2, with TRBD1 as a possible D gene (6 bases). Per germline, CDR1 GTSNPN and CDR2 SVGIG (reference sequence). This CDR3 is 15 amino acids long. V was cut by 2 bases and J by 4 bases, with 17 bases left in between. The CDR3 spells CAWSSFGGPVYGYTF. The CDR3 nucleotides are TGTGCCTGGAGTTCCTTCGGGGGGCCCGTCTATGGCTACACCTTC. Full variable domain (missing parts from reference TRBV30 and TRBJ1-2): SQTIHQWPATLVQPVGSPLSLECTVEGTSNPNLYWYRQAAGRGLQLLFYSVGIGQISSEVPQNLSASRPQDRQFILSSKKLLLSDSGFYLCAWSSFGGPVYGYTFGSGTRLTVV.

This clone was recorded many times. The chain recombines TRBV12-3 or TRBV12-4 with TRBJ1-4, with 8 positions matching TRBD1. The CDR3 loop spans 14 amino acids. Losses at the gene ends were 6 bases for V and 3 bases for J; bases not matched to a gene: 3. The CDR3 spells CASSRGRPNEKLFF. The CDR3 nucleotides are TGTGCCAGCAGCAGGGGGCGCCCTAATGAAAAACTGTTTTTT.

This clone was counted only a few times. A clone one base away is much larger, so this may be a read error. The V and J genes are TRBV5-1 and TRBJ2-3; D is unclear. In germline, CDR1 is SGHRS, CDR2 YFSETQ. The V and J ends lost 2 bases and 2 bases respectively, with 15 bases between them. The CDR3 is made up of 16 amino acids. The CDR3 DNA follows: TGCGCCAGCAGCTTCGGTCTTATCGCGAACACAGATACGCAGTATTTT. This codes for CASSFGLIANTDTQYF.

This clone was recorded at least ten times. The CDR3 DNA reads TGTGCCAGTATCGGCCAAAGCTCTGGGGCCAACGTCCTGACTTTC. Its translation: CASIGQSSGANVLTF. V usage is TRBV19 and J usage is TRBJ2-6; D unclear. V lost 7 bases and J 0 bases, leaving 10 bases between the germline ends. CDR3 length equals 15 residues. CDR1 is LNHDA, CDR2 SQIVND, per germline (reference sequence). Full variable domain (outside the CDR3, taken from reference TRBV19 and TRBJ2-6): DGGITQSPKYLFRKEGQNVTLSCEQNLNHDAMYWYRQDPGQGLRLIYYSQIVNDFQKGDIAEGYSVSREKKESFPLTVTSAQKNPTAFYLCASIGQSSGANVLTFGAGSRLTVL.

This clone was observed at least ten times. The CDR3 is CASSFPSGQGRKSTEAFF. DNA for the CDR3: TGTGCCAGCAGCTTCCCTTCAGGACAGGGACGTAAAAGTACTGAAGCTTTCTTT. The chain has TRBV7-9 and TRBJ1-1, with 8 bases aligning to TRBD1. The ends lost 3 bases at V and 5 bases at J; junction bases unmatched: 17. The CDR3 is 18 residues long. The germline V gene has CDR1 SEHNR and CDR2 FQNEAQ (reference sequence).

This clone occurred many times. The CDR3 sequence: CASSKPGQGAYGYTF. DNA for the CDR3: TGTGCCAGCAGTAAACCGGGACAGGGGGCTTATGGCTACACCTTC. The V and J genes are TRBV6-1 and TRBJ1-2, with TRBD1 identical over 12 bases. From germline, CDR1 is MNHNS and CDR2 SASEGT. The CDR3 covers 15 residues. After removal of 5 bases from V and 5 bases from J, the junction contained 6 bases not matched to a gene.

This clone was seen repeatedly, ten times or more. This rearrangement joins TRBV2 to TRBJ1-1; D is ambiguous. CDR1 is SNHLY, CDR2 FYNNEI, per germline. V was clipped by 4 bases and J by 0 bases, with 9 bases between them. The CDR3 covers 14 residues. CDR3 amino acids: CASSGHMMNTEAFF. As DNA, the CDR3 is TGTGCCAGCAGTGGACACATGATGAACACTGAAGCTTTCTTT.

This clone was observed a few times. The V gene is TRBV10-3, the J gene TRBJ2-3; no firm D call. The germline V and J ends were trimmed by 0 bases and 7 bases, with 8 bases remaining between them. This CDR3 is built from 13 residues. Per the germline V gene, CDR1 is ENHRY and CDR2 is SYGVKD. The CDR3 coding sequence is TGTGCCATCAGTGAGTCGGCCCGAAATACGCAGTATTTT. Amino acids: CAISESARNTQYF.

This clone was counted only a few times. A much bigger clone sits one base away, suggesting this may be a read error. V gene TRBV6-5 combines with J gene TRBJ1-1, with D unresolved. CDR3 size: 13 residues. V lost 5 bases to trimming and J lost 1 base, with 8 bases between them. CDR1 is MNHEY, CDR2 SVGAGI, per germline. The CDR3 reads CASSTQENTEAFF. DNA of the CDR3: TGTGCCAGCAGTACTCAGGAGAACACTGAAGCTTTCTTT.

V gene TRBV15 combines with J gene TRBJ1-2; D perhaps matches TRBD1 (6 bases). The V gene lost 1 base and the J gene lost 2 bases, with 11 bases spanning the gap. The CDR3 extends over 15 amino acids. CDR1 is LNHNV and CDR2 is YYDKDF in the germline V gene (reference sequence). The CDR3 DNA follows: TGTGCCACCAGCAGAGGGACAGCTAACAACTATGGCTACACCTTC. It translates to CATSRGTANNYGYTF. The full variable domain, completed using reference TRBV15 and TRBJ1-2, is DAMVIQNPRYQVTQFGKPVTLSCSQTLNHNVMYWYQQKSSQAPKLLFHYYDKDFNNEADTPDNFQSRRPNTSFCFLDIRSPGLGDTAMYLCATSRGTANNYGYTFGSGTRLTVV.

In this sample, this clone turned up many times. V usage is TRBV12-3 or TRBV12-4 and J usage is TRBJ1-2; D is possibly TRBD1 (5 bases). The CDR3 loop spans 13 amino acids. Trimming took 3 bases from V and 4 from J, leaving 9 bases between them. The DNA for the CDR3 is TGTGCCAGCAGTTTGCGGGGGTTCTATGGCTACACCTTC. It yields the protein CASSLRGFYGYTF.

This clone showed up many times. The chain joins TRBV30 to TRBJ1-6; weak D call: TRBD1 (6 bases). The germline V and J ends were trimmed by 8 bases and 0 bases, with 17 bases remaining between them. CDR1 GTSNPN and CDR2 SVGIG come from the germline V gene (reference sequence). This CDR3 comprises 16 residues. DNA for the CDR3: TGTGCCGGGCGGGGGCCGACGAGCTCCTATAATTCACCCCTCCACTTT. Translated, it gives CAGRGPTSSYNSPLHF.

At least ten counts were recorded for this clone. J is TRBJ1-2 and V is TRBV20-1, with a weak D call TRBD1 (5 bases). Germline V CDR1 and CDR2: DFQATT, SNEGSKA (reference sequence). The CDR3 consists of 14 residues. V gave up 3 bases and J gave up 5 bases, with 16 bases separating them. The CDR3 sequence is CSARVWQGKYGYTF. DNA for the CDR3: TGCAGTGCTAGGGTGTGGCAGGGAAAATATGGCTACACCTTC.

In its sample, this clone was seen many times. The chain employs TRBV28 and TRBJ2-7, with 8 bases identical to TRBD1. Germline V gene lookup returns CDR1 MDHEN and CDR2 SYDVKM. V dropped 10 bases and J dropped 3; count of bases not matched to a gene: 11. The CDR3 covers 14 residues. CDR3 nucleotides: TGTGCCACCAGGGGGCGGTCCGATCGCTACGAGCAGTACTTC. It translates to CATRGRSDRYEQYF.

In the case of this clone: It may be a read error: a sequence one base away is much more abundant. This rearrangement joins TRBV7-6 to TRBJ1-5, with a possible D match to TRBD1 (6 bases). The CDR3 has 14 amino acids. From germline, CDR1 is SGHVS and CDR2 FNYEAQ. The DNA for the CDR3 is TGTGCCAGCAGCTTCGGTGGGGGCAATCAGCACCAGCATTTT. It encodes CASSFGGGNQHQHF.

The gene calls are TRBV19 and TRBJ1-5; tentative D call: TRBD1 (5 bases). The V end was cut by 5 bases, the J end by 0 bases, with 11 bases between. In germline, CDR1 is LNHDA, CDR2 SQIVND (reference sequence). The CDR3 is 15 amino acids. The CDR3 here is CASSGGDYSNQPQHF. CDR3 sequence (DNA): TGTGCCAGTAGTGGGGGGGACTATAGCAATCAGCCCCAGCATTTT.

Many counts were recorded for this clone. The CDR3 here is CASSPPGTSGGGSNEQYF. DNA for the CDR3: TGTGCCAGCTCACCCCCCGGGACTAGCGGGGGGGGCAGCAACGAGCAGTACTTC. V is TRBV18 and J is TRBJ2-7; 16 nucleotides line up with TRBD2. Per the germline V gene, CDR1 is KGHSH and CDR2 is LQKENI. The CDR3 consists of 18 residues. With 3 bases clipped from V and 5 bases from J, the junction kept 10 bases outside the gene matches.

This chain links TRBV7-9 with TRBJ1-1; 7 bases agree with TRBD1. Per germline, CDR1 SEHNR and CDR2 FQNEAQ (reference sequence). The J segment lost 2 bases and the V segment lost 3 bases, leaving 6 bases of the junction unmatched. This CDR3 spans 15 amino acids. CDR3 in amino acids: CASSLIQGPNTEAFF. The DNA for the CDR3 is TGTGCCAGCAGCTTGATACAGGGGCCAAACACTGAAGCTTTCTTT.

This clone has only one observation. The chain carries TRBV20-1 and TRBJ2-7; 7 positions match TRBD2. Looked up from germline, CDR1 is DFQATT and CDR2 is SNEGSKA (reference sequence). J lost 3 bases, V lost 3 bases, and 14 bases had no gene match. This CDR3 comprises 16 residues. CDR3 protein: CSARPFGAAGYYEQYF. The CDR3 nucleotides are TGCAGTGCTAGGCCCTTTGGGGCAGCGGGATACTACGAGCAGTACTTC.

This rearrangement joins TRBV4-2 to TRBJ1-5; D unresolved. CDR3 size: 17 residues. Germline loops: CDR1 LGHNA, CDR2 YNFKEQ. V shed 4 bases and J shed 4 bases, with 20 bases lying between them. DNA for the CDR3: TGTGCCAGCAGCCCGCACGTTGGCCCACCTCGGAATCAGCCCCAGCATTTT. This encodes CASSPHVGPPRNQPQHF.

In this sample, this clone turned up many times. The chain is built from TRBV28 and TRBJ2-7, with D perhaps matching TRBD1 (6 bases). V was clipped by 4 bases and J by 3 bases, with 16 bases between them. The CDR3 loop spans 15 amino acids. CDR1 and CDR2 (germline): MDHEN, SYDVKM. The CDR3 is CASSSNRVVDYEQYF. In DNA form, the CDR3 reads TGTGCCAGCAGTTCGAACAGGGTAGTGGACTACGAGCAGTACTTC.

This rearrangement joins TRBV20-1 to TRBJ2-5; 8 positions match TRBD1. The length of the CDR3 is 14 residues. The V and J ends lost 6 bases and 4 bases, in that order; junction bases with no gene match: 10. The germline gives CDR1 DFQATT, CDR2 SNEGSKA (reference sequence). The CDR3 protein is CSASKTGDGETQYF. CDR3 nucleotides: TGCAGTGCCAGCAAGACAGGGGACGGAGAGACCCAGTACTTC.